This T cell receptor (beta chain) emerged from a study of graft-versus-host responses after intestinal transplantation. Study-wide results and limits: Some patients had graft-donor T cell macrochimerism, and their allografts showed high graft-versus-host to host-versus-graft clonal ratios.

Trimming shortened V by 4 bases and J by 2 bases, and 18 bases separated the two germline ends. CDR3 length: 16 amino acids. From germline, CDR1 is MNHNS and CDR2 SASEGT. Method: immunoSEQ multiplex PCR; TCRdb's copy keeps in-frame clones and lacks some. Of more than 95,000 clones detected, about 90% appear once; the ten largest clones hold 0.7% to 0.9%. As concerns this clone: Antigen specificity is unknown.

The clonotype was recovered from a human donor who received an intestinal transplant. The material was unstimulated CD4+ T cells sorted from spleen or lymph node cells, obtained before intestinal transplant. The chain has TRBV6-1 and TRBJ2-7, with D possibly called TRBD1 or TRBD2 (5 bases each). The CDR3 here is CASSGGWQRMAYEQYF. Here the CDR3 DNA reads TGTGCCAGCAGTGGGGGGTGGCAGCGGATGGCCTACGAGCAGTACTTC.